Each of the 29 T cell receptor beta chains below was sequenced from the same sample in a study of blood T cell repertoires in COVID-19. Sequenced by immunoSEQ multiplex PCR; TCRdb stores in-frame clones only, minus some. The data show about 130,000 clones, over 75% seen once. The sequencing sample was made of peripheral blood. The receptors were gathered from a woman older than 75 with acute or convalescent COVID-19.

CDR3 sequence (DNA): TGTGCCAGCAGCCAAGCCCCTGGACAGGGGCAGGTGAATGAGCAGTTCTTC. This encodes CASSQAPGQGQVNEQFF. The chain has TRBV4-2 and TRBJ2-1; TRBD1 matches at 9 bases. The CDR3 contains 17 residues. Germline trimming cut 1 base from V and 7 bases from J; bases unmatched to any gene: 11. Germline V gene data show CDR1 as LGHNA and CDR2 as YNFKEQ.

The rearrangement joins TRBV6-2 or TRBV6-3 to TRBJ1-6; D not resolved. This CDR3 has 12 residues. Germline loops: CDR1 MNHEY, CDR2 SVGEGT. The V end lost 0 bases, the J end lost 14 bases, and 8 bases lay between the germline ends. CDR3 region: CASSYSGSALHF. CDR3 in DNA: TGTGCCAGCAGTTACTCTGGTTCGGCCCTCCACTTT.

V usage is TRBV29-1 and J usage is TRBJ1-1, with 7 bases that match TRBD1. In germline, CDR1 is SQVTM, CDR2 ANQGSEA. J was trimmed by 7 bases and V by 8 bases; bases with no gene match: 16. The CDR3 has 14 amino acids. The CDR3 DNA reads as TGCAGCTGTACAGGGCCGCTAAGGGGGCTTGAAGCTTTCTTT. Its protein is CSCTGPLRGLEAFF.

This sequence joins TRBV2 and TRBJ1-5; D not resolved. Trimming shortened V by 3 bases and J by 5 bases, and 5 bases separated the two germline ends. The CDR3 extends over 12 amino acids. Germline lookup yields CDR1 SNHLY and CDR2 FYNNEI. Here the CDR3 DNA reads TGTGCCAGCAGTGACGGTTATCAGCCCCAGCATTTT. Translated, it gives CASSDGYQPQHF.

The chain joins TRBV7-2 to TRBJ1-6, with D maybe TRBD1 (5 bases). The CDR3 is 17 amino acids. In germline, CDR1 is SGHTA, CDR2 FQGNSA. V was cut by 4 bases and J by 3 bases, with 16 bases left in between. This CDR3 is CASSWVPRQGYNSPLHF. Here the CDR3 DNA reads TGTGCCAGCAGCTGGGTCCCCCGGCAGGGCTATAATTCACCCCTCCACTTT.

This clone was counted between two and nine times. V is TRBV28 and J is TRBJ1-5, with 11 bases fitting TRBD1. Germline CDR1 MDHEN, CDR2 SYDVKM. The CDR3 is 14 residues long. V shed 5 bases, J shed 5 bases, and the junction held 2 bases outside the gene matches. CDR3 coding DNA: TGTGCCAGCAGTCCGGGACAGGGGGATCAGCCCCAGCATTTT. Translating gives CASSPGQGDQPQHF.

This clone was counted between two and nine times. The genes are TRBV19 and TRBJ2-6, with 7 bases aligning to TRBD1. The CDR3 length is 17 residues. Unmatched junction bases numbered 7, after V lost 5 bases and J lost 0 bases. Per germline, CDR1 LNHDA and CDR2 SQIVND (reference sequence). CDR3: CASSRDRRRSGANVLTF. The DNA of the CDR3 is TGTGCCAGTAGTCGGGACAGAAGACGCTCTGGGGCCAACGTCCTGACTTTC.

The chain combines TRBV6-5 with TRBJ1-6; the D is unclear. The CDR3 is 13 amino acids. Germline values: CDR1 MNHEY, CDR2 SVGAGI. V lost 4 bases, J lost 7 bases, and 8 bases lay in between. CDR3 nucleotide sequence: TGTGCCAGCAGTTCCGCACTAAATTCACCCCTCCACTTT. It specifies CASSSALNSPLHF.

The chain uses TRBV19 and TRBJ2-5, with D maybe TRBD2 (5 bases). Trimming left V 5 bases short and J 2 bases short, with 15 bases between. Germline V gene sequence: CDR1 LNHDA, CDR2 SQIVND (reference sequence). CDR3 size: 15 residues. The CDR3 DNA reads TGTGCCAGTAGTGCGGGCAGAATAACTCAAGAGACCCAGTACTTC. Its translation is CASSAGRITQETQYF.

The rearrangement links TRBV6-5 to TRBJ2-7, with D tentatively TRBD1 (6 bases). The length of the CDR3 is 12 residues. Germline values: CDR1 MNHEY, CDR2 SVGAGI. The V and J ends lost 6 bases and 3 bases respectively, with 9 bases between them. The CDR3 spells CASRDSYYEQYF. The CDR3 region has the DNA TGTGCCAGCAGGGACAGTTACTACGAGCAGTACTTC.

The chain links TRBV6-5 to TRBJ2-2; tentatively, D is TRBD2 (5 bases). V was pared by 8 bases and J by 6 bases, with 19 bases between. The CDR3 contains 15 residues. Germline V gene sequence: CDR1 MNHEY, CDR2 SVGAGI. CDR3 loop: CASDLEAGASGELFF. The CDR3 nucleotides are TGTGCCAGCGACTTAGAGGCGGGCGCGTCCGGGGAGCTGTTTTTT.

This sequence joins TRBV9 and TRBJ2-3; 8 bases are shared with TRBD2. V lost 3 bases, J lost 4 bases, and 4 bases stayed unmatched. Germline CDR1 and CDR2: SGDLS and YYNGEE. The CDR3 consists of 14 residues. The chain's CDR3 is CASSGGLVPDTQYF. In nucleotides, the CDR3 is TGTGCCAGCAGCGGGGGACTAGTACCAGATACGCAGTATTTT. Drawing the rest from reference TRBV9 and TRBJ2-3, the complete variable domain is DSGVTQTPKHLITATGQRVTLRCSPRSGDLSVYWYQQSLDQGLQFLIQYYNGEERAKGNILERFSAQQFPDLHSELNLSSLELGDSALYFCASSGGLVPDTQYFGPGTRLTVL.

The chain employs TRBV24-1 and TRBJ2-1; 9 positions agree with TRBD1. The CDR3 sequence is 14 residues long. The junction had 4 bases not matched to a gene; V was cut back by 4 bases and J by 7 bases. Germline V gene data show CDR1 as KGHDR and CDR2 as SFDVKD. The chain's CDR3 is CATSDPGTGNEQFF. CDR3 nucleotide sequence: TGTGCCACCAGTGACCCCGGGACAGGGAATGAGCAGTTCTTC.

CDR3 residues: CASSGPGNTIYF. CDR3 DNA: TGTGCCAGCAGTGGGCCGGGAAACACCATATATTTT. The V gene is TRBV7-2, the J gene TRBJ1-3, with D unclear. This CDR3 comprises 12 residues. Germline V lookup: CDR1 SGHTA, CDR2 FQGNSA. Trimming shortened V by 6 bases and J by 4 bases, and 7 bases separated the two germline ends.

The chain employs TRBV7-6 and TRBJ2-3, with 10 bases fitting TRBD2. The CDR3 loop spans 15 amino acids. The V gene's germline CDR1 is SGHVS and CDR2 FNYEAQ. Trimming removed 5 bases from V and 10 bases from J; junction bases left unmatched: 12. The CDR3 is CASSRAGGPYGAQYF. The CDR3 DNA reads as TGTGCCAGCAGCAGAGCGGGGGGGCCTTATGGTGCGCAGTATTTT.

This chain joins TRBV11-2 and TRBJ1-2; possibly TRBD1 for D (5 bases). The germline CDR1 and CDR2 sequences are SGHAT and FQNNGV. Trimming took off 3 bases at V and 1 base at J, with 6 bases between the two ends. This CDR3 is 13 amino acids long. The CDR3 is CASSLTDNYGYTF. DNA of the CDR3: TGTGCCAGCAGCTTGACAGATAACTATGGCTACACCTTC.

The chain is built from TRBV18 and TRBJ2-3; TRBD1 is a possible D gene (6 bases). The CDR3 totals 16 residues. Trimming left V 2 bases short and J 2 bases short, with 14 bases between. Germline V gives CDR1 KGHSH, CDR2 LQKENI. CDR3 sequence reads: CASSPRQTGLTDTQYF. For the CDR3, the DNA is TGTGCCAGCTCACCAAGACAGACAGGACTCACAGATACGCAGTATTTT.

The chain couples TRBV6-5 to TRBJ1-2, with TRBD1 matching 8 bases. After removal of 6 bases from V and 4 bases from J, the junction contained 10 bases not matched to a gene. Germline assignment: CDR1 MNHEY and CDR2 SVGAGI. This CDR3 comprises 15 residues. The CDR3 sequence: CASSPAGQGGYGYTF. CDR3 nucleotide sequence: TGTGCCAGCAGCCCAGCTGGACAGGGTGGCTATGGCTACACCTTC.

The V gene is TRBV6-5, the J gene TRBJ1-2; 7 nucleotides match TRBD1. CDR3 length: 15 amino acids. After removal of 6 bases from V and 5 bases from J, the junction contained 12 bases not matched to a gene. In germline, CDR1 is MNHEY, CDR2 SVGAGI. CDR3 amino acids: CASRGQPQSSYGYTF. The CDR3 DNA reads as TGTGCCAGCAGGGGACAGCCTCAATCTAGTTATGGCTACACCTTC.

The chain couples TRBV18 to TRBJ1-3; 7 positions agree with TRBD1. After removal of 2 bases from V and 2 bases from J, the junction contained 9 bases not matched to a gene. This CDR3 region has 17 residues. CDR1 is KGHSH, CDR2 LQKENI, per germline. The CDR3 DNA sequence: TGTGCCAGCTCACCAACAGAACAGGGGACGGCTGGAAACACCATATATTTT. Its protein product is CASSPTEQGTAGNTIYF.

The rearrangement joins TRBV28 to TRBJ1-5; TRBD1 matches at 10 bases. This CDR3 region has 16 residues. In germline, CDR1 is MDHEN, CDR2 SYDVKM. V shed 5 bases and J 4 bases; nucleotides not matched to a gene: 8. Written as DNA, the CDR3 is TGTGCCAGCAGTCCCTGGACAGGGGGAATAAATCAGCCCCAGCATTTT. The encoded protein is CASSPWTGGINQPQHF. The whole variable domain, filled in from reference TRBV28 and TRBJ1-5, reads DVKVTQSSRYLVKRTGEKVFLECVQDMDHENMFWYRQDPGLGLRLIYFSYDVKMKEKGDIPEGYSVSREKKERFSLILESASTNQTSMYLCASSPWTGGINQPQHFGDGTRLSIL.

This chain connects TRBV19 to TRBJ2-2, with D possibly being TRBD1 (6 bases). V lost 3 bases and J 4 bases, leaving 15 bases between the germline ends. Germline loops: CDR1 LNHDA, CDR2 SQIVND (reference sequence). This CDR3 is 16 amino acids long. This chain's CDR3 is CASSMVSGAGTGELFF. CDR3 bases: TGTGCCAGTAGTATGGTGTCAGGGGCGGGCACCGGGGAGCTGTTTTTT.

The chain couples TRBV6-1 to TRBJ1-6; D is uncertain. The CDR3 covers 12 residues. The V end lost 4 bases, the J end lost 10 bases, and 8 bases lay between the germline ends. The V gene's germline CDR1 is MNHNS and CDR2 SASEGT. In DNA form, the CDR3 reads TGTGCCAGCAGTGGTGCGGGATCACCCCTCCACTTT. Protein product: CASSGAGSPLHF.

The CDR3: CASSSRDTIYF. The CDR3 DNA follows: TGTGCCAGCAGCTCCCGGGACACCATATATTTT. The chain carries TRBV5-5 and TRBJ1-3; D is uncertain. Trimming removed 3 bases from V and 8 bases from J, with 6 bases in between. This CDR3 is built from 11 residues. Looked up from germline, CDR1 is SGHKS and CDR2 is YYEKEE (reference sequence).

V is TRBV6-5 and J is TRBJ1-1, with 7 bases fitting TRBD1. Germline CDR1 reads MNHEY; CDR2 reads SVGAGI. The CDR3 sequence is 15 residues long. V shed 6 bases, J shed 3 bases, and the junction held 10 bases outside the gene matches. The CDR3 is CASRTGVGLDTEAFF. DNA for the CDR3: TGTGCCAGCAGAACAGGGGTAGGATTGGACACTGAAGCTTTCTTT.

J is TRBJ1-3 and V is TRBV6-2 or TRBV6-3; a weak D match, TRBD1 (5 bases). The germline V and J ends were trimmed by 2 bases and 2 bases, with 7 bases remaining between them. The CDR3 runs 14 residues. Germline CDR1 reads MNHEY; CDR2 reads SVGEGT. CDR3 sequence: CASSYRTPGNTIYF. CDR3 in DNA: TGTGCCAGCAGTTACCGGACACCTGGAAACACCATATATTTT.

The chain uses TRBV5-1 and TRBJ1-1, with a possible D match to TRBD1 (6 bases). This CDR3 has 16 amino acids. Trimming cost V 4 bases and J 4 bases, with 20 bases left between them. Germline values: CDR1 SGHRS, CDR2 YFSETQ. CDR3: CASSAGGAPRGTEAFF. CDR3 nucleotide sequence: TGCGCCAGCAGCGCTGGGGGGGCTCCCCGCGGCACTGAAGCTTTCTTT.

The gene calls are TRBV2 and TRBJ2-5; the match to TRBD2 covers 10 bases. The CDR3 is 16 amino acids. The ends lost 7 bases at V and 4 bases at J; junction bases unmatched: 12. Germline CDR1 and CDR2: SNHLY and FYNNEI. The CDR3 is CASKRSERGGVETQYF. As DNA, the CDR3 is TGTGCCAGCAAAAGGTCGGAGCGGGGGGGCGTAGAGACCCAGTACTTC.

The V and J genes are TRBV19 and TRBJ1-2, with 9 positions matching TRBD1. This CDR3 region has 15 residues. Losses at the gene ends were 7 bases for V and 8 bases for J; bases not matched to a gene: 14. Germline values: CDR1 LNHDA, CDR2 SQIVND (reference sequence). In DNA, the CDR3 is TGTGCCAGTAAAGACGTCGGCACAGGGGGCGGAGGCTACACCTTC. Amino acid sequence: CASKDVGTGGGGYTF. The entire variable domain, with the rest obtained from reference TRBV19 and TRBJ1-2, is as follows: DGGITQSPKYLFRKEGQNVTLSCEQNLNHDAMYWYRQDPGQGLRLIYYSQIVNDFQKGDIAEGYSVSREKKESFPLTVTSAQKNPTAFYLCASKDVGTGGGGYTFGSGTRLTVV.